The source of this T cell receptor beta chain is a study of CD8+ T cells in alopecia areata. Notes on the study in general: Researchers report lesional scalp, most notably alopecia totalis/universalis, outstripped normal scalp in clonality. Although TCR sharing was seen in mice, sharing across patients was less clear, possibly for HLA-related reasons. Scalp sequencing captures resident alphabeta T cells of normal skin too.

In the case of this clone: Its antigen is currently unknown.

Sorting separated CD4+ and CD8+ T cells out of PBMCs. After isolation, RNA underwent reverse transcription to generate cDNA as the sequencing template. This table comes from immunoSEQ multiplex PCR, and its TCRdb copy is limited to in-frame clones, with some not included. This table holds 100,000 to 150,000 clones, 55% to 70% found once. CDR3 length: 16 residues. From germline, CDR1 is SQVTM and CDR2 ANQGSEA. The trim removed 3 bases at V and 2 bases at J, leaving 11 bases unmatched. The sequenced sample was CD4+ T cells sorted from blood. This clonotype originated in a human donor in good health. The chain couples TRBV29-1 to TRBJ2-7, with 9 positions matching TRBD1. The CDR3 here is CSVDGTGTGSPYEQYF. For the CDR3, the DNA is TGCAGCGTTGATGGAACGGGGACAGGGTCGCCCTACGAGCAGTACTTC.